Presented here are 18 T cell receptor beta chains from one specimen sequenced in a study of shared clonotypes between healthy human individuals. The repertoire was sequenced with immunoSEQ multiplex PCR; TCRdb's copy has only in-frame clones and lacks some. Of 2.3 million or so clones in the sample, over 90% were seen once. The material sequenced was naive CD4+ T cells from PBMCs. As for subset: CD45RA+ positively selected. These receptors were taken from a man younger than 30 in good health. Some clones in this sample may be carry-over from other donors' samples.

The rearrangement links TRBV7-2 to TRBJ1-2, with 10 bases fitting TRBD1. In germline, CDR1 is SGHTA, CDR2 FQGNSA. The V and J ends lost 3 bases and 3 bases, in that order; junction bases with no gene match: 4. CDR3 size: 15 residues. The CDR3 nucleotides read TGTGCCAGCAGCTTGACAGGGGGCCCTTACTATGGCTACACCTTC. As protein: CASSLTGGPYYGYTF.

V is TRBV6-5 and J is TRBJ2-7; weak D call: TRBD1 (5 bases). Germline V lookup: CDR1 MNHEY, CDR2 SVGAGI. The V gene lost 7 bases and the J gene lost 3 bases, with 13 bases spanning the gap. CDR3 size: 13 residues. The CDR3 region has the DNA TGTGCCAGCACTCAGGGCCAAAGCTACGAGCAGTACTTC. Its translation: CASTQGQSYEQYF.

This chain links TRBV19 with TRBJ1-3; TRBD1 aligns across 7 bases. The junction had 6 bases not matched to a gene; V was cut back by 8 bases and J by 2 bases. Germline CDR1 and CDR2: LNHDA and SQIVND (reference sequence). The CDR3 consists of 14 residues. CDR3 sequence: CASLSGGAGNTIYF. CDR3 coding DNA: TGTGCCAGTCTCTCAGGGGGAGCTGGAAACACCATATATTTT.

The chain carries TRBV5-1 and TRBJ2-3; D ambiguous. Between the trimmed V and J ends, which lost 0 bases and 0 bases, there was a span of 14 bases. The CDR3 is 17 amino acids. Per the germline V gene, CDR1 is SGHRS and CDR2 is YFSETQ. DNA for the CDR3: TGCGCCAGCAGCTTGGACAGCTTTTATACTAGCACAGATACGCAGTATTTT. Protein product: CASSLDSFYTSTDTQYF.

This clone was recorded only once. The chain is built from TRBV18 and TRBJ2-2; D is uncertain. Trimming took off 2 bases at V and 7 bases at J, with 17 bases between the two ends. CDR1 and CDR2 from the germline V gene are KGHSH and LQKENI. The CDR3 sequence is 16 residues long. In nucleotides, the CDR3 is TGTGCCAGCTCACCAGGTTCTCTGGCGGTTGGCGGGGAGCTGTTTTTT. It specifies CASSPGSLAVGGELFF.

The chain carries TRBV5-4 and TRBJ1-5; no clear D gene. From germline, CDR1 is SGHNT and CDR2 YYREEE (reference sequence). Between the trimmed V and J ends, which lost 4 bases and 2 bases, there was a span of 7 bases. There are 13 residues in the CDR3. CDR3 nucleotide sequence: TGTGCCAGCAGCGTGGGAGGCAATCAGCCCCAGCATTTT. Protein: CASSVGGNQPQHF. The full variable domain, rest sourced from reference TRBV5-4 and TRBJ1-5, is ETGVTQSPTHLIKTRGQQVTLRCSSQSGHNTVSWYQQALGQGPQFIFQYYREEENGRGNFPPRFSGLQFPNYSSELNVNALELDDSALYLCASSVGGNQPQHFGDGTRLSIL.

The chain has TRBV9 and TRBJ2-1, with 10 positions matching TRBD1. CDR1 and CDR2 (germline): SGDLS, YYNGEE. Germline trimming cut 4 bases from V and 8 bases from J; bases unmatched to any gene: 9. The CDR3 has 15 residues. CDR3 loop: CASSTRDRGFYEQFF. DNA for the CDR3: TGTGCCAGCAGCACCCGGGACAGGGGTTTTTATGAGCAGTTCTTC.

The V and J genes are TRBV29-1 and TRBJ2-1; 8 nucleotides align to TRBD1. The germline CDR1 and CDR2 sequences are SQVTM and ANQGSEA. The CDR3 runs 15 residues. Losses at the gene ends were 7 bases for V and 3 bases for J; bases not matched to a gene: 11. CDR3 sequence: CSGRNRDRRYNEQFF. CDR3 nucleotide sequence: TGCAGCGGACGAAACCGGGACAGGCGCTACAATGAGCAGTTCTTC.

CDR3 protein: CATEYHEQYF. The CDR3 DNA is TGTGCCACCGAGTACCACGAGCAGTACTTC. The rearrangement uses TRBV6-4 and TRBJ2-7; no clear D. V was pared by 10 bases and J by 5 bases, with 9 bases between. The CDR3 loop spans 10 amino acids. The V gene's germline CDR1 is MRHNA and CDR2 SNTAGT.

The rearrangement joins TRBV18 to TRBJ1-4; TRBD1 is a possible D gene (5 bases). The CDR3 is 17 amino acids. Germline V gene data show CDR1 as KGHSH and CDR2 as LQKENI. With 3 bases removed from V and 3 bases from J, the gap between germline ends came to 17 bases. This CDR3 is CASSPPGGLEANEKLFF. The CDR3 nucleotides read TGTGCCAGCTCACCCCCGGGGGGTTTGGAGGCTAATGAAAAACTGTTTTTT.

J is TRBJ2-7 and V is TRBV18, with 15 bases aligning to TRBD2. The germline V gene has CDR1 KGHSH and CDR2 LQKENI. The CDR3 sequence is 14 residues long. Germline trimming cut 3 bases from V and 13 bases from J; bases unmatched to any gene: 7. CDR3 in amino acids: CASSPGLAGGTPYF. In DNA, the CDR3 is TGTGCCAGCTCACCGGGACTAGCGGGAGGTACTCCCTACTTC.

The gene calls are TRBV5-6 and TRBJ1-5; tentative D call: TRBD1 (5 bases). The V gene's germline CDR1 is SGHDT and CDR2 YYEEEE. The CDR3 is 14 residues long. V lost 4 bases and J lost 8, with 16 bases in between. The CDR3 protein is CASSRDAGSEPQHF. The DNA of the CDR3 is TGTGCCAGCAGCAGGGATGCAGGGTCCGAGCCCCAGCATTTT.

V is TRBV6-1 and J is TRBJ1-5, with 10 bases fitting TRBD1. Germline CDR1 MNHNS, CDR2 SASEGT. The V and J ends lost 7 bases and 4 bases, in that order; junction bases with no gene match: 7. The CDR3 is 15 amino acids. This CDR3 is CASNRQGASNQPQHF. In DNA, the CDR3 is TGTGCCAGCAACAGACAGGGGGCCTCGAATCAGCCCCAGCATTTT.

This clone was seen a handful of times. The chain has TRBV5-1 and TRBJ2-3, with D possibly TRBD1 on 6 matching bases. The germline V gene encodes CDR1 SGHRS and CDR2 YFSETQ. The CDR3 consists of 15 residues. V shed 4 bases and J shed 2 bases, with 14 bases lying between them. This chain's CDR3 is CASSLGDIITDTQYF. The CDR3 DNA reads TGCGCCAGCAGCCTAGGGGACATTATCACAGATACGCAGTATTTT.

CDR3 in DNA: TGTGCCAGCTCACCCAAGGGACTAGCGGGAGCCACTAGCACAGATACGCAGTATTTT. It is translated as CASSPKGLAGATSTDTQYF. The chain combines TRBV18 with TRBJ2-3; 14 nucleotides line up with TRBD2. V trimming: 3 bases; J trimming: 0 bases; junction bases outside the gene matches: 8. This CDR3 spans 19 amino acids. From germline, CDR1 is KGHSH and CDR2 LQKENI.

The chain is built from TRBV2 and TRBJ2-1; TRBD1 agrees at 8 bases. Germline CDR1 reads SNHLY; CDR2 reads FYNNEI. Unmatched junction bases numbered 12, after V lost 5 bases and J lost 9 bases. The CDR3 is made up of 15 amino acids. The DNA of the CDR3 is TGTGCCAGCAGTTTTGTTCAGGGGGCGGCGGGTGAGCAGTTCTTC. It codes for CASSFVQGAAGEQFF.

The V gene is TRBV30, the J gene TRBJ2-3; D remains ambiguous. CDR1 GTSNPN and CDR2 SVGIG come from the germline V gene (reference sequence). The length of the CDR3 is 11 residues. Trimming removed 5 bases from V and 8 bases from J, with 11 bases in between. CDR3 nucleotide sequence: TGTGCCTGGGGGCGGTTGCCTACGCAGTATTTT. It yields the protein CAWGRLPTQYF.

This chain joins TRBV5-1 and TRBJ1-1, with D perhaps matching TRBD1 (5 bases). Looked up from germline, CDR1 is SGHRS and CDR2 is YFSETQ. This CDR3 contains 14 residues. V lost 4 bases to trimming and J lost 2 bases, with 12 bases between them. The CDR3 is CASSPNTGNTEAFF. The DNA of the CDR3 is TGCGCCAGCAGCCCTAATACAGGCAACACTGAAGCTTTCTTT.